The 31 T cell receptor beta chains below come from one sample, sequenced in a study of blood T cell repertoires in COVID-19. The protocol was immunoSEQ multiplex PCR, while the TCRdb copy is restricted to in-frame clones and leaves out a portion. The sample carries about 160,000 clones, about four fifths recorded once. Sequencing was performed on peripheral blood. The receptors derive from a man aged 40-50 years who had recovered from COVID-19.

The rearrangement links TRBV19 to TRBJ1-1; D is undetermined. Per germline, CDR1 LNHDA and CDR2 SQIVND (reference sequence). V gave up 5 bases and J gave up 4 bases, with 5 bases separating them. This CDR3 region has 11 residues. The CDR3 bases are TGTGCCAGTAGTTGGGCCACTGAAGCTTTCTTT. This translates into CASSWATEAFF. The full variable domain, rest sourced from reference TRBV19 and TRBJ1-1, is DGGITQSPKYLFRKEGQNVTLSCEQNLNHDAMYWYRQDPGQGLRLIYYSQIVNDFQKGDIAEGYSVSREKKESFPLTVTSAQKNPTAFYLCASSWATEAFFGQGTRLTVV.

CDR3 coding DNA: TGTGCCAGCAGCCAAGAATCGTCGACTAGGCCCTACGAGCAGTACTTC. Amino acid sequence: CASSQESSTRPYEQYF. The chain carries TRBV4-2 and TRBJ2-7; maybe TRBD2 (6 bases). Trimming removed 0 bases at V and 2 bases at J, with 14 bases between. This CDR3 comprises 16 residues. Germline V gene data show CDR1 as LGHNA and CDR2 as YNFKEQ.

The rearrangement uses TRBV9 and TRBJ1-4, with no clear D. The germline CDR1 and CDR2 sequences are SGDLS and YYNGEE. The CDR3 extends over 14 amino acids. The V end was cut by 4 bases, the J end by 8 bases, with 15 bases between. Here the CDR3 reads CASSLGRGGEKLFF. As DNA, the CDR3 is TGTGCCAGCAGCCTTGGCCGAGGAGGCGAAAAACTGTTTTTT.

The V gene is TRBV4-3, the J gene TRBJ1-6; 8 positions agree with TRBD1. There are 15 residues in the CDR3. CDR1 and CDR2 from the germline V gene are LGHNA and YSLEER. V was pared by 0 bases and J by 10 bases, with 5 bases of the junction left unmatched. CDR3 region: CASSQDRTGYSPLHF. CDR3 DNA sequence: TGCGCCAGCAGCCAAGATAGGACAGGGTACTCACCCCTCCACTTT.

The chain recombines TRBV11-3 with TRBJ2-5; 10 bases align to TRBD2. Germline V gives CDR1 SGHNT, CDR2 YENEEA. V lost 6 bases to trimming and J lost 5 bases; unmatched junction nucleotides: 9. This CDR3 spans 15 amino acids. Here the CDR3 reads CASRGSGGTSETQYF. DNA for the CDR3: TGTGCCAGCAGGGGTAGCGGGGGGACATCGGAGACCCAGTACTTC. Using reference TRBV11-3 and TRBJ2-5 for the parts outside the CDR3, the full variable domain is EAGVVQSPRYKIIEKKQPVAFWCNPISGHNTLYWYLQNLGQGPELLIRYENEEAVDDSQLPKDRFSAERLKGVDSTLKIQPAELGDSAVYLCASRGSGGTSETQYFGPGTRLLVL.

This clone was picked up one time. This CDR3 is CASSVRAGPSTDTQYF. As DNA, the CDR3 is TGTGCCAGCAGCGTCAGAGCGGGGCCCAGCACAGATACGCAGTATTTT. This chain uses TRBV4-2 with TRBJ2-3, with 7 bases lining up with TRBD2. V lost 5 bases to trimming and J lost 0 bases; unmatched junction nucleotides: 8. Germline CDR1 reads LGHNA; CDR2 reads YNFKEQ. The CDR3 runs to 16 residues.

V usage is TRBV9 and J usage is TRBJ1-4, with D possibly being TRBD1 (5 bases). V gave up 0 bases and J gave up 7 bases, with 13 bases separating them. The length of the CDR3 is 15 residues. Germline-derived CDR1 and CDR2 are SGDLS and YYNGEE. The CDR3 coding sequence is TGTGCCAGCAGCGTAGGAGGTAGGGGAAGTGAAAAACTGTTTTTT. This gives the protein CASSVGGRGSEKLFF.

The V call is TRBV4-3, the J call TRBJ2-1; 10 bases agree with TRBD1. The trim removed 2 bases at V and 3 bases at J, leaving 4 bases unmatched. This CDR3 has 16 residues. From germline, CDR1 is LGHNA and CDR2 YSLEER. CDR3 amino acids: CASSQLGQGGYNEQFF. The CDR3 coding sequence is TGCGCCAGCAGCCAACTCGGACAGGGGGGCTACAATGAGCAGTTCTTC.

CDR3 in amino acids: CASSQEDRGYSYEQYF. The CDR3 bases are TGTGCCAGCAGCCAAGAGGACAGGGGATATAGCTACGAGCAGTACTTC. This rearrangement joins TRBV3-1 (or the pseudogene TRBV3-2) to TRBJ2-7; TRBD1 agrees at 9 bases. The CDR3 has 16 residues. Trimming took 0 bases from V and 3 from J; bases not matched to a gene: 6. CDR1 and CDR2 from the germline V gene are LGHDT and YNNKEL (reference sequence).

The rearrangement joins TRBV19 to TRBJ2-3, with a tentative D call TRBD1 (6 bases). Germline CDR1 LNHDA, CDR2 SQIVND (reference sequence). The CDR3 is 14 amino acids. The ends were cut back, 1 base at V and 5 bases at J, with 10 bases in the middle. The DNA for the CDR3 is TGTGCCAGTAGTATAGGGGGCAGGGGAGATACGCAGTATTTT. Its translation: CASSIGGRGDTQYF. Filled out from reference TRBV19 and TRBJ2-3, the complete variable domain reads DGGITQSPKYLFRKEGQNVTLSCEQNLNHDAMYWYRQDPGQGLRLIYYSQIVNDFQKGDIAEGYSVSREKKESFPLTVTSAQKNPTAFYLCASSIGGRGDTQYFGPGTRLTVL.

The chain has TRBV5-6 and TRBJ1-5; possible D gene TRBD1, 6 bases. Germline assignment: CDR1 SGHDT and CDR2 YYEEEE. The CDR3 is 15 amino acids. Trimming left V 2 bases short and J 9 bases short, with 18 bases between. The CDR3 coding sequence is TGTGCCAGCAGCTTTAGAGGGTCCCTACAGGGGCCCCAGCATTTT. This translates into CASSFRGSLQGPQHF.

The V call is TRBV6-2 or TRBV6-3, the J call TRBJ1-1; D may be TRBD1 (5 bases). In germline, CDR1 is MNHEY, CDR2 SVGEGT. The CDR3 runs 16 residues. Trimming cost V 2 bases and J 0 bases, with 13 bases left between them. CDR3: CASSYLSGGLNTEAFF. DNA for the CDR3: TGTGCCAGCAGTTACCTCTCGGGGGGACTGAACACTGAAGCTTTCTTT.

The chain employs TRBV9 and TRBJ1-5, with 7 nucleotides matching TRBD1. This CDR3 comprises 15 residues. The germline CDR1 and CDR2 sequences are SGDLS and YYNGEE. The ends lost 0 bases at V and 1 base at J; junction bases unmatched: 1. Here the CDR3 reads CASSVAGQSNQPQHF. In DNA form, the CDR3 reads TGTGCCAGCAGCGTAGCGGGACAGAGCAATCAGCCCCAGCATTTT.

The CDR3 is CASSSGQEGNQPQHF. The CDR3 DNA sequence: TGTGCCAGCAGCTCGGGACAAGAAGGAAATCAGCCCCAGCATTTT. This chain joins TRBV2 and TRBJ1-5, with a weak D call TRBD1 (6 bases). V shed 6 bases and J shed 4 bases, with 16 bases lying between them. CDR1 and CDR2 from the germline V gene are SNHLY and FYNNEI. The CDR3 contains 15 residues.

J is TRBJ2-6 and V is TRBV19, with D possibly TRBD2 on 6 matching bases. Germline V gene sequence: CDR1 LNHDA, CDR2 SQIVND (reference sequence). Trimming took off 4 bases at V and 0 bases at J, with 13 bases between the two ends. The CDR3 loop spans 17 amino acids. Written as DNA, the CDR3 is TGTGCCAGTAGTACCGGGACTGGCCGCTCTGGGGCCAACGTCCTGACTTTC. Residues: CASSTGTGRSGANVLTF. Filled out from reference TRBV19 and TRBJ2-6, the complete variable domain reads DGGITQSPKYLFRKEGQNVTLSCEQNLNHDAMYWYRQDPGQGLRLIYYSQIVNDFQKGDIAEGYSVSREKKESFPLTVTSAQKNPTAFYLCASSTGTGRSGANVLTFGAGSRLTVL.

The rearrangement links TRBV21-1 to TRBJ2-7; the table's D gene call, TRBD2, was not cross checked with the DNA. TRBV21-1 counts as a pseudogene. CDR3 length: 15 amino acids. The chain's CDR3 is CASSKYGTSVHEQYF. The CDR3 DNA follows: TGTGCCAGCAGCAAATACGGGACTAGCGTCCACGAGCAGTACTTC.

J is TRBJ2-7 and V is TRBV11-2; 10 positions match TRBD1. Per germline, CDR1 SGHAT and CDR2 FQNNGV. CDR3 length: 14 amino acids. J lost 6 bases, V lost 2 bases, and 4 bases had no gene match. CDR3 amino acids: CASSLTTGGLEQYF. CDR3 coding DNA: TGTGCCAGCAGCTTAACGACAGGGGGCCTCGAGCAGTACTTC.

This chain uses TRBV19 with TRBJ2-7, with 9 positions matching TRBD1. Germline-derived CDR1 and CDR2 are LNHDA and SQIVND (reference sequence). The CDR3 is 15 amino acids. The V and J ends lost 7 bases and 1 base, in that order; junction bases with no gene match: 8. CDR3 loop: CASNDPGQGSYEQYF. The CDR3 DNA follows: TGTGCCAGTAATGATCCGGGACAGGGATCCTACGAGCAGTACTTC.

In nucleotides, the CDR3 is TGTGCCTGGAGTGTAGACTCCAATCAGCCCCAGCATTTT. This sequence encodes CAWSVDSNQPQHF. The V call is TRBV30, the J call TRBJ1-5; D unresolved. Trimming left V 0 bases short and J 3 bases short, with 6 bases between. In germline, CDR1 is GTSNPN, CDR2 SVGIG (reference sequence). The CDR3 length is 13 residues.

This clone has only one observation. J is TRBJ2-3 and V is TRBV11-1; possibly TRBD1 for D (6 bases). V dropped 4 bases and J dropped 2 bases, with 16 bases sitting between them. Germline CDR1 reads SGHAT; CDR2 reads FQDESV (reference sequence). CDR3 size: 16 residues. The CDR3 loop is CASSWIGGQTTDTQYF. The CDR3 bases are TGTGCCAGCAGCTGGATAGGCGGACAGACCACAGATACGCAGTATTTT.

The CDR3 is CASSQDRGLNGYTF. The CDR3, as DNA: TGCGCCAGCAGCCAAGACAGGGGCTTGAATGGCTACACCTTC. The chain uses TRBV4-3 and TRBJ1-2, with a tentative D call TRBD1 (6 bases). This CDR3 contains 14 residues. The germline V and J ends were trimmed by 0 bases and 6 bases, with 11 bases remaining between them. CDR1 and CDR2 from the germline V gene are LGHNA and YSLEER.

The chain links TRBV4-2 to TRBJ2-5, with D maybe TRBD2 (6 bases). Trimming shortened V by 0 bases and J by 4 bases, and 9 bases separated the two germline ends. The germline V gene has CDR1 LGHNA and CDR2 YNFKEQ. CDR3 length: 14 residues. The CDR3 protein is CASSQDTSRETQYF. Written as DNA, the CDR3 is TGTGCCAGCAGCCAAGATACTAGCAGAGAGACCCAGTACTTC.

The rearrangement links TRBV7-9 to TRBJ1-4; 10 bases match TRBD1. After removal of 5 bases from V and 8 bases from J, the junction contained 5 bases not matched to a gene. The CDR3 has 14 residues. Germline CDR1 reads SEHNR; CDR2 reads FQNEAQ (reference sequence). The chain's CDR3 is CASSRQGAREKLFF. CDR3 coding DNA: TGTGCCAGCAGCCGACAGGGGGCGCGGGAAAAACTGTTTTTT.

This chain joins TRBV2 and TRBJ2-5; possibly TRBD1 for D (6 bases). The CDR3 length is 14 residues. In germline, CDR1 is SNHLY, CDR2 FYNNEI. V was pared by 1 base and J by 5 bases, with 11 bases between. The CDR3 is CASSEGRGGETQYF. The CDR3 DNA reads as TGTGCCAGCAGTGAAGGGAGAGGGGGTGAGACCCAGTACTTC.

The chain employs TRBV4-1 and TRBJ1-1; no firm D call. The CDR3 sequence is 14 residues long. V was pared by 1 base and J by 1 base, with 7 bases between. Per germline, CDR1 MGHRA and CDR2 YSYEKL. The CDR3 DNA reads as TGCGCCAGCAGCCAAGCTTCCGGGAACACTGAAGCTTTCTTT. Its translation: CASSQASGNTEAFF.

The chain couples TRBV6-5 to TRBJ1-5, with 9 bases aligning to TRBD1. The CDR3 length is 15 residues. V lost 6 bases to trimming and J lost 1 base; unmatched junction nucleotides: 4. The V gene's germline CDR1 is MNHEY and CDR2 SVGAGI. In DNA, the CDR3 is TGTGCCAGCAGGGGAGGACAGGGGAGCAATCAGCCCCAGCATTTT. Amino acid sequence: CASRGGQGSNQPQHF.

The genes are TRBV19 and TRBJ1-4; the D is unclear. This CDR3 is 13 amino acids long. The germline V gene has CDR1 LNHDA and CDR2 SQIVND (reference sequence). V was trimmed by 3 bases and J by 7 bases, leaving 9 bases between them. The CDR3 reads CASSMVTGEKLFF. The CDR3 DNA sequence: TGTGCCAGTAGTATGGTAACGGGTGAAAAACTGTTTTTT.

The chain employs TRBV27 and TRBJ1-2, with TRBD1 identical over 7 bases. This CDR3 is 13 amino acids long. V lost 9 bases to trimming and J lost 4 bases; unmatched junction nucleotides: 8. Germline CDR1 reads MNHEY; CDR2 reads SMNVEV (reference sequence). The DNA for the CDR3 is TGTGCCAGTAGGGGACAGAACTCCTATGGCTACACCTTC. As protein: CASRGQNSYGYTF.

The CDR3 bases are TGTGCCAGCAGCTTTCTCGGGGATAACACTGAAGCTTTCTTT. Its protein product is CASSFLGDNTEAFF. This chain connects TRBV5-4 to TRBJ1-1; D is uncertain. Germline CDR1 reads SGHNT; CDR2 reads YYREEE (reference sequence). The CDR3 is 14 residues long. Trimming left V 2 bases short and J 2 bases short, with 10 bases between.

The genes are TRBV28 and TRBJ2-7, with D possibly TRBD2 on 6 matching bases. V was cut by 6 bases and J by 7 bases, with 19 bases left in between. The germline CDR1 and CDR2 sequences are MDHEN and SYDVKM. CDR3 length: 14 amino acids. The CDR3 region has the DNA TGTGCCAGCAGGGAGACTAGGGGCCTGGGGGAGCAGTACTTC. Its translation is CASRETRGLGEQYF.

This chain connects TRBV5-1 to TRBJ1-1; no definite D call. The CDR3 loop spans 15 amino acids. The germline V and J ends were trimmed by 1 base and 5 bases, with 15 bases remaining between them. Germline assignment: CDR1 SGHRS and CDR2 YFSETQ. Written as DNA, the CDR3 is TGCGCCAGCAGCTTGTCCGGAGCTGGAAGTACTGAAGCTTTCTTT. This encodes CASSLSGAGSTEAFF.